This T cell receptor beta chain was identified during a study of blood T cell repertoires in COVID-19. Across the whole study: Both acute and convalescent COVID-19 samples were obtained from the United States, Italy and Spain.

In regard to this clone: Other nucleotide sequences in the sample specify the same CDR3.

This CDR3 comprises 13 residues. The germline V gene has CDR1 SGDLS and CDR2 YYNGEE. Trimming cost V 4 bases and J 2 bases, with 9 bases left between them. In the study's own analysis: Amplifying reference gene primers gave estimates of nucleated cell counts. The method was immunoSEQ multiplex PCR; TCRdb's version includes in-frame clones alone and lacks a portion of them. The V and J calls and clone size come from that table; D and trimming were worked out from the DNA. The sample shows 120,000 or so clones, 83% of them seen only once. The chain recombines TRBV9 with TRBJ1-2, with D possibly being TRBD1 (6 bases). The origin of this receptor is a man aged 80 or over with active or convalescent COVID-19. Specimen: peripheral blood. The CDR3 loop is CASSPDRNYGYTF. The CDR3 DNA sequence: TGTGCCAGCAGCCCGGACAGAAACTATGGCTACACCTTC.